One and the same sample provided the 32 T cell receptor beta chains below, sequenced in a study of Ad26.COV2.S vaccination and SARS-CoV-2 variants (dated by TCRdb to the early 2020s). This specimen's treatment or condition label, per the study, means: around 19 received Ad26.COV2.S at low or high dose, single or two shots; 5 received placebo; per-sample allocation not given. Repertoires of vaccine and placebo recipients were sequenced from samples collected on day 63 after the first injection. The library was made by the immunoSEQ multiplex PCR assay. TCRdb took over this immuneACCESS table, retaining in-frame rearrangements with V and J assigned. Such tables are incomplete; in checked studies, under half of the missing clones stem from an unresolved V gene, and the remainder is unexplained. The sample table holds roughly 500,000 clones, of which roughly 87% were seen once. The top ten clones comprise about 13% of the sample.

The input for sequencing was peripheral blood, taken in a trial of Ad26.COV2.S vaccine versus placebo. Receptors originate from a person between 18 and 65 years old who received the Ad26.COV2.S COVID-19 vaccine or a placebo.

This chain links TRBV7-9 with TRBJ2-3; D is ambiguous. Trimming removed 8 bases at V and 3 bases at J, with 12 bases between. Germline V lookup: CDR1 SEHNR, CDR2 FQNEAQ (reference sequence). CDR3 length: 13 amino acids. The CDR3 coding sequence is TGTGCCAGCGGTGTCTGGGGTACAGATACGCAGTATTTT. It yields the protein CASGVWGTDTQYF.

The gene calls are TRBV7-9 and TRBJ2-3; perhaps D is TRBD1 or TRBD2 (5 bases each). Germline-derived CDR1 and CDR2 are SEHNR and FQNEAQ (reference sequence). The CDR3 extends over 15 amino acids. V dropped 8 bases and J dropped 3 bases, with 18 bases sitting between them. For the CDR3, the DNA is TGTGCCAGCCGGGATGGTTTAGGGGTGACAGATACGCAGTATTTT. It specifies CASRDGLGVTDTQYF.

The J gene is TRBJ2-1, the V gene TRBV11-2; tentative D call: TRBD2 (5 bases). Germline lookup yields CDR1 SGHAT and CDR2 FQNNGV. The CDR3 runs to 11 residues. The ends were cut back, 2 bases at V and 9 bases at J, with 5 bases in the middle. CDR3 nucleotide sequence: TGTGCCAGCAGCTTACGGGGTGAGCAGTTCTTC. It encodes CASSLRGEQFF. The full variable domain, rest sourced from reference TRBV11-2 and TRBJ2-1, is EAGVAQSPRYKIIEKRQSVAFWCNPISGHATLYWYQQILGQGPKLLIQFQNNGVVDDSQLPKDRFSAERLKGVDSTLKIQPAKLEDSAVYLCASSLRGEQFFGPGTRLTVL.

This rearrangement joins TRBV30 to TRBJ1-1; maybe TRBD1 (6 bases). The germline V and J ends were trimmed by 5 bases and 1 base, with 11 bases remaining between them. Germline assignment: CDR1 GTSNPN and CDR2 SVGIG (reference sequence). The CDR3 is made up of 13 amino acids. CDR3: CAWEQGPNTEAFF. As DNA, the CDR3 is TGTGCCTGGGAACAGGGTCCGAACACTGAAGCTTTCTTT. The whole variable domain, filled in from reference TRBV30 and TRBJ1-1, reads SQTIHQWPATLVQPVGSPLSLECTVEGTSNPNLYWYRQAAGRGLQLLFYSVGIGQISSEVPQNLSASRPQDRQFILSSKKLLLSDSGFYLCAWEQGPNTEAFFGQGTRLTVV.

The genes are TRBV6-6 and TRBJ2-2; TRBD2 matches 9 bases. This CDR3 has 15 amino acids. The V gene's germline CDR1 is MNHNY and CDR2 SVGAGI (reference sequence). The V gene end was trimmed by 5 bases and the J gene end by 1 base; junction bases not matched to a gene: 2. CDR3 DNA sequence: TGTGCCAGCAGTATAGCGGGAGAGAACACCGGGGAGCTGTTTTTT. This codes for CASSIAGENTGELFF.

The CDR3 here is CASLPDWNTEAFF. The DNA for the CDR3 is TGTGCCAGCCTCCCAGATTGGAACACTGAAGCTTTCTTT. The V call is TRBV5-8, the J call TRBJ1-1; the D is unclear. Trimming stripped 7 bases from V and 1 base from J, with 11 bases between. Germline V gene lookup returns CDR1 SGHTS and CDR2 YDEGEE. The CDR3 extends over 13 amino acids.

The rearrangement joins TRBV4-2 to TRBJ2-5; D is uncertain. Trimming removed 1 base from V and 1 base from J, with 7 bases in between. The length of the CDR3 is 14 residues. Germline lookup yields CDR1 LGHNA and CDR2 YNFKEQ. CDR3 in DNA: TGTGCCAGCAGCCAAGCCGGAAGCCAAGAGACCCAGTACTTC. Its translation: CASSQAGSQETQYF.

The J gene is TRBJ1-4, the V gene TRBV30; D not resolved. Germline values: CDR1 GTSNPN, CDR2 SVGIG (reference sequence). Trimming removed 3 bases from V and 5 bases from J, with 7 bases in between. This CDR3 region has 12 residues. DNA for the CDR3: TGTGCCTGGAGAACCCCAAATGAAAAACTGTTTTTT. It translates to CAWRTPNEKLFF.

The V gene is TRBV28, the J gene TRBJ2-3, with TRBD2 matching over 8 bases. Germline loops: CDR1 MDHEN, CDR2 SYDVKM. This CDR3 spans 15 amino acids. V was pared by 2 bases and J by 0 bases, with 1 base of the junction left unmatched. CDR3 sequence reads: CASSLRLASTDTQYF. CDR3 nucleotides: TGTGCCAGCAGTTTACGACTAGCGAGCACAGATACGCAGTATTTT.

The CDR3 loop is CASSLGAGHPYEQYF. CDR3 bases: TGTGCCAGCAGCTTAGGGGCGGGGCACCCCTACGAGCAGTACTTC. The rearrangement joins TRBV11-3 to TRBJ2-7, with D tentatively TRBD2 (6 bases). The CDR3 has 15 amino acids. The germline gives CDR1 SGHNT, CDR2 YENEEA. V lost 1 base, J lost 2 bases, and 12 bases lay in between.

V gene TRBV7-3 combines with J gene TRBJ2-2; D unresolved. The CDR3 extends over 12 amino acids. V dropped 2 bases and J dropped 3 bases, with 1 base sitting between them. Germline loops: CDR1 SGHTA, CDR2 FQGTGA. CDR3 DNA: TGTGCCAGCAGCTTAGACACCGGGGAGCTGTTTTTT. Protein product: CASSLDTGELFF.

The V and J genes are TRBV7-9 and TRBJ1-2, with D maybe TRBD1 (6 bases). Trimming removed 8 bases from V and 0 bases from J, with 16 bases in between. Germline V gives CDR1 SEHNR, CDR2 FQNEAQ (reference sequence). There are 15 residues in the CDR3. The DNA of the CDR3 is TGTGCCAGCTTGCCGGGACACGTCTCTAACTATGGCTACACCTTC. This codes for CASLPGHVSNYGYTF.

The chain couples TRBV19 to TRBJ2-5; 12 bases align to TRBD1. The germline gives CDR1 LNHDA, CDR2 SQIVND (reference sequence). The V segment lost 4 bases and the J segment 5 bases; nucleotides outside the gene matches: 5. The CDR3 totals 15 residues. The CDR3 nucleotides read TGTGCCAGTAGTACGGGGACAGGGGGCGCGGAGACCCAGTACTTC. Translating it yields CASSTGTGGAETQYF.

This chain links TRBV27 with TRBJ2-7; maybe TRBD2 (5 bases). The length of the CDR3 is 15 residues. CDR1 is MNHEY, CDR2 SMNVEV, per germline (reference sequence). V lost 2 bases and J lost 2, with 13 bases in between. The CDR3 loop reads CASSLLGNGAYEQYF. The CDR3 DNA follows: TGTGCCAGCAGTTTACTGGGGAACGGGGCCTACGAGCAGTACTTC.

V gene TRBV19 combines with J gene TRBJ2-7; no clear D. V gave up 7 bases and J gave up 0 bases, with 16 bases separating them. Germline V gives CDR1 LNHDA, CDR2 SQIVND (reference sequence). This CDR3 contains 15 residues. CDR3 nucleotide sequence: TGTGCCAGTACCCCCTCCCGGACGGCCTCCTACGAGCAGTACTTC. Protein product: CASTPSRTASYEQYF.

The CDR3 nucleotides read TGTGCCAGCAGCGCGGGGACAGGGATGCAGACCCAGTACTTC. This translates into CASSAGTGMQTQYF. V and J are TRBV9 and TRBJ2-5; 9 bases map to TRBD1. The CDR3 totals 14 residues. Per germline, CDR1 SGDLS and CDR2 YYNGEE. J was trimmed by 6 bases and V by 3 bases; bases with no gene match: 6.

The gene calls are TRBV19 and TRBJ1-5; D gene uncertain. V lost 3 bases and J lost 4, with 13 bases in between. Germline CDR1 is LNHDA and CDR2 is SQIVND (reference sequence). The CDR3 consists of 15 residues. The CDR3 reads CASSILGRINQPQHF. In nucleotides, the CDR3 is TGTGCCAGTAGTATCCTAGGACGGATAAATCAGCCCCAGCATTTT.

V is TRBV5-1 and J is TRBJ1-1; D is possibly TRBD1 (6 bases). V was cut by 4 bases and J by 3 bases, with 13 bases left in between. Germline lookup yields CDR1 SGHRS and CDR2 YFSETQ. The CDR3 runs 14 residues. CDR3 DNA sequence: TGCGCCAGCAGCGGCGCAGGGGCGGACACTGAAGCTTTCTTT. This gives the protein CASSGAGADTEAFF.

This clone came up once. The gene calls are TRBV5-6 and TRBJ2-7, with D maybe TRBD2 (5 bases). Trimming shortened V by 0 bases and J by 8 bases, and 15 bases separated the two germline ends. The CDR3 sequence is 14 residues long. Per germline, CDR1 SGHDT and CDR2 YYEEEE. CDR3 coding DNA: TGTGCCAGCAGCTTGGGGGGTAGCGTCCTTCAGCAGTACTTC. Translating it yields CASSLGGSVLQQYF.

The CDR3 protein is CASSLGPGAGPFF. The CDR3 DNA sequence: TGCGCCAGCAGCTTGGGGCCAGGGGCAGGACCGTTCTTC. The J gene is TRBJ2-1, the V gene TRBV5-1, with D possibly TRBD1 on 6 matching bases. CDR1 and CDR2 from the germline V gene are SGHRS and YFSETQ. The CDR3 sequence is 13 residues long. V gave up 0 bases and J gave up 15 bases, with 16 bases separating them.

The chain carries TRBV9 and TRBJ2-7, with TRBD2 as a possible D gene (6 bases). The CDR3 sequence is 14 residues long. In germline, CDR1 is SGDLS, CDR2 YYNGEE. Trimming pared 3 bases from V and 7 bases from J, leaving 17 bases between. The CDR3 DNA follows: TGTGCCAGCAGCGAGACGGCGGGAAGAAGTGAGCAGTACTTC. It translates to CASSETAGRSEQYF.

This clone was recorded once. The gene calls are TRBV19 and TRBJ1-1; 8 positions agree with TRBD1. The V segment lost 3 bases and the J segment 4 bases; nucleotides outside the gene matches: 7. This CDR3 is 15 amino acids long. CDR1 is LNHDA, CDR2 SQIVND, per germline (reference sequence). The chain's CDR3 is CASSIQGASGTEAFF. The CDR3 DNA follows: TGTGCCAGTAGTATCCAGGGGGCATCAGGCACTGAAGCTTTCTTT.

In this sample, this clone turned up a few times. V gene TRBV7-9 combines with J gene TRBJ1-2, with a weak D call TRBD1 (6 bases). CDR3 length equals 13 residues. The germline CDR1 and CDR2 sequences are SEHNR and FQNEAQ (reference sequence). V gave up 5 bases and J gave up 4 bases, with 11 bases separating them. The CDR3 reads CASSQQGGYGYTF. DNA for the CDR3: TGTGCCAGCAGCCAACAGGGCGGCTATGGCTACACCTTC. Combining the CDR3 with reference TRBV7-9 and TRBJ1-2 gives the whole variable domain DTGVSQNPRHKITKRGQNVTFRCDPISEHNRLYWYRQTLGQGPEFLTYFQNEAQLEKSRLLSDRFSAERPKGSFSTLEIQRTEQGDSAMYLCASSQQGGYGYTFGSGTRLTVV.

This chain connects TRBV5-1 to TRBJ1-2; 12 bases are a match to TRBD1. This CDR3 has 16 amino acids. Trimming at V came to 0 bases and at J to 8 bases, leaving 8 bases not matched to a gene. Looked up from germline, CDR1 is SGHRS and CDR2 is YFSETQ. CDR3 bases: TGCGCCAGCAGCTTGGCCTCGGGACAGGGGGCCGGCGGCTACACCTTC. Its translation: CASSLASGQGAGGYTF.

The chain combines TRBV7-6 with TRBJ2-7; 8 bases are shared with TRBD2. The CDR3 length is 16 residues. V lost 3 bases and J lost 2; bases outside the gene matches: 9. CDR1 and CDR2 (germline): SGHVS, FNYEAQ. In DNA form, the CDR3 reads TGTGCCAGCAGCTTCGGGGGGGGAGACGGAACCTACGAGCAGTACTTC. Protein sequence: CASSFGGGDGTYEQYF.

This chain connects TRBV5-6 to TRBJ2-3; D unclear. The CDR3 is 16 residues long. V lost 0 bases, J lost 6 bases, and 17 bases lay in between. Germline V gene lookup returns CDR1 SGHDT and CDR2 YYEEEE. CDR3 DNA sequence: TGTGCCAGCAGCTTGGGGGTATGGCTTCTTGCGGATACGCAGTATTTT. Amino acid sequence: CASSLGVWLLADTQYF.

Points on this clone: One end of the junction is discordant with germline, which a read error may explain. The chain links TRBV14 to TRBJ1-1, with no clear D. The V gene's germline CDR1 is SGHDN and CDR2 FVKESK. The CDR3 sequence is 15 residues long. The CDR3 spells CASSQVRLGNAEAFF. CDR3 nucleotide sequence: TGTGCCAGCAGCCAAGTGAGACTCGGGAACGCTGAAGCTTTCTTT.

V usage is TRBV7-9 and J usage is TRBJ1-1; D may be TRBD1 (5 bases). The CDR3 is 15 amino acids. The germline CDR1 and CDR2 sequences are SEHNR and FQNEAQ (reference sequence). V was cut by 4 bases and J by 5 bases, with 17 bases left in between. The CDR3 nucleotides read TGTGCCAGCAGCTCCCCCCGACAGATGCGGACTGAAGCTTTCTTT. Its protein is CASSSPRQMRTEAFF.

The CDR3 sequence: CATSELDRDYGYTF. CDR3 DNA sequence: TGTGCCACCAGTGAGTTGGACAGAGACTATGGCTACACCTTC. The rearrangement links TRBV24-1 to TRBJ1-2; TRBD1 is a possible D gene (6 bases). The CDR3 spans 14 residues. Trimming removed 4 bases at V and 3 bases at J, with 11 bases between. CDR1 is KGHDR, CDR2 SFDVKD, per germline.

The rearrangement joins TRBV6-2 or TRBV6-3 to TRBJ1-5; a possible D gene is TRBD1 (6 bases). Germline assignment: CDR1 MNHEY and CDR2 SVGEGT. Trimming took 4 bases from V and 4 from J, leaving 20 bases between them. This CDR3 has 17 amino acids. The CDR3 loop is CASSSQGTTLGNQPQHF. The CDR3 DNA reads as TGTGCCAGCAGTTCACAGGGCACCACCTTGGGGAATCAGCCCCAGCATTTT.

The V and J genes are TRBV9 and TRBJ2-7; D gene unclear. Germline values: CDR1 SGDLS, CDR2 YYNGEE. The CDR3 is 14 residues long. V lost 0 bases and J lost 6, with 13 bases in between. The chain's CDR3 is CASSVGTAWGEQYF. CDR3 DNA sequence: TGTGCCAGCAGCGTAGGCACAGCCTGGGGCGAGCAGTACTTC.

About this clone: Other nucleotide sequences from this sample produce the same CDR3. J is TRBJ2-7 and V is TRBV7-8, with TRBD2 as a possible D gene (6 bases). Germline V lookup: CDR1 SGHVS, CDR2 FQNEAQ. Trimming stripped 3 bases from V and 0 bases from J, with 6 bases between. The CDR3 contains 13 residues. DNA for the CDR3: TGTGCCAGCAGCTTCGGGGGCTCCTACGAGCAGTACTTC. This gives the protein CASSFGGSYEQYF.